A selection of T cell receptor beta chains follows, all from one sample in a study of blood T cell repertoires in COVID-19. Assay used: immunoSEQ multiplex PCR; TCRdb lists only in-frame clones, some missing. The repertoire holds about 670,000 clones, around 89% seen once, with 0.2% to 0.3% in the top ten. The sequencing sample was made of peripheral blood. All receptors derive from a woman aged 18 to 35 with acute or convalescent COVID-19. Both conserved end residues are part of each CDR3. Fields, in order: V gene, CDR3 length, J gene, clone size, D gene, CDR3 DNA, CDR3 protein. D genes are given only for firm matches. Where a row states a size, it is once, few, many or the class of an expanded clone; other rows omit it.

v_gene: TRBV9; len: 15; j_gene: TRBJ1-1; abundance: .; d_gene: .; CDR3nt: TGTGCCAGCAGCGTAGCTAGAGAGACCAACACTGAAGCTTTCTTT; CDR3aa: CASSVARETNTEAFF
v_gene: TRBV5-1; len: 16; j_gene: TRBJ1-1; abundance: .; d_gene: .; CDR3nt: TGCGCCAGCAGCCTAATACCCCAGGGAGGTAGGACTGAAGCTTTCTTT; CDR3aa: CASSLIPQGGRTEAFF
v_gene: TRBV9; len: 17; j_gene: TRBJ2-3; abundance: .; d_gene: TRBD2; CDR3nt: TGTGCCAGCAGCGTATCTTGGCTAGCGGGGGGTACAGATACGCAGTATTTT; CDR3aa: CASSVSWLAGGTDTQYF
v_gene: TRBV29-1; len: 16; j_gene: TRBJ1-2; abundance: .; d_gene: TRBD1; CDR3nt: TGCAGCGTTGATTGGGTAGGCAGGGGGCAGGACTATGGCTACACCTTC; CDR3aa: CSVDWVGRGQDYGYTF
v_gene: TRBV18; len: 13; j_gene: TRBJ1-2; abundance: .; d_gene: .; CDR3nt: TGTGCCAGCTCACCACCTTCGGTCTATGGCTACACCTTC; CDR3aa: CASSPPSVYGYTF
v_gene: TRBV3-1/TRBV3-2; len: 16; j_gene: TRBJ2-2; abundance: .; d_gene: .; CDR3nt: TGTGCCAGCAGCCAAGATAGTGGGTCAGGGCCCGGGGAGCTGTTTTTT; CDR3aa: CASSQDSGSGPGELFF
v_gene: TRBV28; len: 12; j_gene: TRBJ1-1; abundance: .; d_gene: .; CDR3nt: TGTGCCAGCAGTTTGGCGAACACTGAAGCTTTCTTT; CDR3aa: CASSLANTEAFF
v_gene: TRBV5-1; len: 11; j_gene: TRBJ2-7; abundance: .; d_gene: .; CDR3nt: TGCGCCAGCAGCTTGTCCCGCGAGCAGTACTTC; CDR3aa: CASSLSREQYF
v_gene: TRBV29-1; len: 12; j_gene: TRBJ1-2; abundance: .; d_gene: TRBD1; CDR3nt: TGCAGCGTCGCGGGACAGGGAAATGGCTACACCTTC; CDR3aa: CSVAGQGNGYTF
v_gene: TRBV25-1; len: 16; j_gene: TRBJ1-5; abundance: once; d_gene: TRBD1; CDR3nt: TGTGCCAGCAGTGACTCGGGACAGGGAAGCAATCAGCCCCAGCATTTT; CDR3aa: CASSDSGQGSNQPQHF
v_gene: TRBV14; len: 12; j_gene: TRBJ1-2; abundance: .; d_gene: .; CDR3nt: TGTGCCAGCAGCCTAGCTAACTATGGCTACACCTTC; CDR3aa: CASSLANYGYTF
v_gene: TRBV11-2; len: 15; j_gene: TRBJ2-2; abundance: once; d_gene: TRBD2; CDR3nt: TGTGCCAGCAGTCCGGGGGGAAGGAACACCGGGGAGCTGTTTTTT; CDR3aa: CASSPGGRNTGELFF
v_gene: TRBV14; len: 16; j_gene: TRBJ2-2; abundance: .; d_gene: .; CDR3nt: TGTGCCAGCAGCCGGGTCGGGTCGAACCGGGCCGGGGAGCTGTTTTTT; CDR3aa: CASSRVGSNRAGELFF
v_gene: TRBV9; len: 13; j_gene: TRBJ1-4; abundance: .; d_gene: .; CDR3nt: TGTGCCAGCAGCCCCCGGACAGATGAAAAACTGTTTTTT; CDR3aa: CASSPRTDEKLFF
v_gene: TRBV9; len: 14; j_gene: TRBJ1-2; abundance: few; d_gene: TRBD1; CDR3nt: TGTGCCAGCGGCCCACAGGGGGGCTCTAGAGGCTACACCTTC; CDR3aa: CASGPQGGSRGYTF
v_gene: TRBV5-4; len: 16; j_gene: TRBJ1-3; abundance: .; d_gene: .; CDR3nt: TGTGCCAGCAGCGATGCTAGGGGATCTGGTGGAAACACCATATATTTT; CDR3aa: CASSDARGSGGNTIYF
v_gene: TRBV5-1; len: 15; j_gene: TRBJ2-7; abundance: .; d_gene: TRBD1; CDR3nt: TGCGCCAGCAGCTGGCAGGACAGGGTGTCCTACGAGCAGTACTTC; CDR3aa: CASSWQDRVSYEQYF
v_gene: TRBV28; len: 13; j_gene: TRBJ1-2; abundance: .; d_gene: .; CDR3nt: TGTGCCAGCACTCCCGGGGCGGGGGGCGGCTACACCTTC; CDR3aa: CASTPGAGGGYTF
v_gene: TRBV28; len: 13; j_gene: TRBJ2-7; abundance: .; d_gene: .; CDR3nt: TGTGCCAGCAGGAACGGACATCTCTACGAGCAGTACTTC; CDR3aa: CASRNGHLYEQYF
v_gene: TRBV11-2; len: 15; j_gene: TRBJ2-2; abundance: .; d_gene: .; CDR3nt: TGTGCCAGCAGCCCTTTCTACTCGAACACCGGGGAGCTGTTTTTT; CDR3aa: CASSPFYSNTGELFF
v_gene: TRBV18; len: 17; j_gene: TRBJ1-5; abundance: .; d_gene: .; CDR3nt: TGTGCCAGCTCACCAACTAGGACGGAGCCGGGGGATCAGCCCCAGCATTTT; CDR3aa: CASSPTRTEPGDQPQHF
v_gene: TRBV5-8; len: 11; j_gene: TRBJ1-6; abundance: .; d_gene: .; CDR3nt: TGTGCCAGCAGCATAAGCCAACCCCTCCACTTT; CDR3aa: CASSISQPLHF
v_gene: TRBV29-1; len: 11; j_gene: TRBJ2-5; abundance: .; d_gene: TRBD1; CDR3nt: TGCAGCGGGGGACAGCAAGAGACCCAGTACTTC; CDR3aa: CSGGQQETQYF
v_gene: TRBV19; len: 16; j_gene: TRBJ1-1; abundance: few; d_gene: .; CDR3nt: TGTGCCACCCGCCGGGCGTCCGGGGGTATGAACACTGAAGCTTTCTTT; CDR3aa: CATRRASGGMNTEAFF
v_gene: TRBV6-2/TRBV6-3; len: 13; j_gene: TRBJ2-7; abundance: .; d_gene: TRBD1; CDR3nt: TGTGCCAGCAGTTGGACAGGGGGCTACGAGCAGTACTTC; CDR3aa: CASSWTGGYEQYF
v_gene: TRBV4-1; len: 14; j_gene: TRBJ1-1; abundance: .; d_gene: .; CDR3nt: TGCGCCAGCAGCCAAGGCTGGGGGGATTCCGAAGCTTTCTTT; CDR3aa: CASSQGWGDSEAFF
v_gene: TRBV5-6; len: 14; j_gene: TRBJ2-7; abundance: .; d_gene: .; CDR3nt: TGTGCCAGCAGCAGACGGGGTTTCTCCTACGAGCAGTACTTC; CDR3aa: CASSRRGFSYEQYF
v_gene: TRBV3-1/TRBV3-2; len: 12; j_gene: TRBJ1-2; abundance: few; d_gene: .; CDR3nt: TGTGCCAGCAGGGGGAAAGGGGAAAGCTACACCTTC; CDR3aa: CASRGKGESYTF
v_gene: TRBV18; len: 13; j_gene: TRBJ1-3; abundance: .; d_gene: .; CDR3nt: TGTGCCAGCTCAGACAGCTCTGGAAACACCATATATTTT; CDR3aa: CASSDSSGNTIYF
v_gene: TRBV6-1; len: 14; j_gene: TRBJ1-6; abundance: .; d_gene: TRBD1; CDR3nt: TGTGCCAGCAGTGAAGTACCGGGACAGGGACGCCTCCACTTT; CDR3aa: CASSEVPGQGRLHF
v_gene: TRBV9; len: 14; j_gene: TRBJ1-2; abundance: .; d_gene: TRBD1; CDR3nt: TGTGCCAGCAGCGTCGGACAGGGTGCCTATGGCTACACCTTC; CDR3aa: CASSVGQGAYGYTF
v_gene: TRBV27; len: 13; j_gene: TRBJ2-1; abundance: .; d_gene: .; CDR3nt: TGTGCCAGCAGTTTATACCTAAACAATGAGCAGTTCTTC; CDR3aa: CASSLYLNNEQFF
v_gene: TRBV7-6; len: 15; j_gene: TRBJ2-3; abundance: .; d_gene: .; CDR3nt: TGTGCCAGCAGCTTAGCGAGAGGGTTCACAGATACGCAGTATTTT; CDR3aa: CASSLARGFTDTQYF
v_gene: TRBV6-4; len: 14; j_gene: TRBJ1-2; abundance: .; d_gene: .; CDR3nt: TGTGCCAGCAGTGACTCCGCGGGCTCTCCGGGCTACACCTTC; CDR3aa: CASSDSAGSPGYTF
v_gene: TRBV9; len: 14; j_gene: TRBJ1-6; abundance: .; d_gene: .; CDR3nt: TGTGCCAGCAGTGACGCCGACAGTAATTCACCCCTCCACTTT; CDR3aa: CASSDADSNSPLHF
v_gene: TRBV7-3; len: 16; j_gene: TRBJ2-2; abundance: .; d_gene: TRBD1; CDR3nt: TGTGCCAGCAGCCAAGGACAGGGTTCGAACACCGGGGAGCTGTTTTTT; CDR3aa: CASSQGQGSNTGELFF
v_gene: TRBV3-1/TRBV3-2; len: 13; j_gene: TRBJ2-7; abundance: once; d_gene: TRBD2; CDR3nt: TGTGCCAGCAGCCCGGGGACTAACTACGAGCAGTACTTC; CDR3aa: CASSPGTNYEQYF
v_gene: TRBV2; len: 16; j_gene: TRBJ1-1; abundance: .; d_gene: TRBD1; CDR3nt: TGTGCCAGCAGCCGAGGACAGGGGGGATCGTCGACCCAAGCTTTCTTT; CDR3aa: CASSRGQGGSSTQAFF
v_gene: TRBV5-4; len: 16; j_gene: TRBJ1-6; abundance: .; d_gene: TRBD1; CDR3nt: TGTGCCAGCAGCTCGCCAAACAGGGGGCAGGATTCACCCCTCCACTTT; CDR3aa: CASSSPNRGQDSPLHF
v_gene: TRBV4-2; len: 12; j_gene: TRBJ1-1; abundance: .; d_gene: .; CDR3nt: TGTGCCAGCAGCCAAGGGTCACTAGAGGCTTTCTTT; CDR3aa: CASSQGSLEAFF
v_gene: TRBV5-8; len: 15; j_gene: TRBJ1-2; abundance: .; d_gene: .; CDR3nt: TGTGCCAGCAGCCCGTCCGGGTCCTCTAACTATGGCTACACCTTC; CDR3aa: CASSPSGSSNYGYTF
v_gene: TRBV2; len: 14; j_gene: TRBJ2-7; abundance: .; d_gene: TRBD1; CDR3nt: TGTGCCAGCAGCGGTGACAGGGCCCGTTACGAGCAGTACTTC; CDR3aa: CASSGDRARYEQYF
v_gene: TRBV6-5; len: 15; j_gene: TRBJ1-6; abundance: .; d_gene: .; CDR3nt: TGTGCCAGCAGTTTCGACACCCTCTATAATTCACCCCTCCACTTT; CDR3aa: CASSFDTLYNSPLHF
v_gene: TRBV20-1; len: 11; j_gene: TRBJ2-3; abundance: .; d_gene: TRBD1; CDR3nt: TGCAGTGCAGACAGGGTCGATACGCAGTATTTT; CDR3aa: CSADRVDTQYF
v_gene: TRBV11-2; len: 14; j_gene: TRBJ1-1; abundance: .; d_gene: .; CDR3nt: TGTGCCAGCAGCCCCCGATGGGAGGTCACTGAAGCTTTCTTT; CDR3aa: CASSPRWEVTEAFF
v_gene: TRBV29-1; len: 14; j_gene: TRBJ1-2; abundance: .; d_gene: TRBD1; CDR3nt: TGCAGCGTTTGGGGACAGAGTACTAACTATGGCTACACCTTC; CDR3aa: CSVWGQSTNYGYTF
v_gene: TRBV5-4; len: 16; j_gene: TRBJ2-1; abundance: .; d_gene: TRBD2; CDR3nt: TGTGCCAGCAGCGAATGGGGGGGGAGCTCCTACAATGAGCAGTTCTTC; CDR3aa: CASSEWGGSSYNEQFF
v_gene: TRBV9; len: 14; j_gene: TRBJ2-1; abundance: once; d_gene: .; CDR3nt: TGTGCCAGCAGCGTGAGAACTAACCTCAATGAGCAGTTCTTC; CDR3aa: CASSVRTNLNEQFF
v_gene: TRBV4-2; len: 15; j_gene: TRBJ1-1; abundance: .; d_gene: TRBD1; CDR3nt: TGTGCCAGCAGCCAAGGACAGGGAACGAACACTGAAGCTTTCTTT; CDR3aa: CASSQGQGTNTEAFF
v_gene: TRBV5-8; len: 15; j_gene: TRBJ2-1; abundance: .; d_gene: .; CDR3nt: TGTGCCAGCAGTACCGGACAGAGCTCCTACAATGAGCAGTTCTTC; CDR3aa: CASSTGQSSYNEQFF
v_gene: TRBV9; len: 15; j_gene: TRBJ2-3; abundance: .; d_gene: .; CDR3nt: TGTGCCAGCAGCGTAGATGGAGGGAGCACAGATACGCAGTATTTT; CDR3aa: CASSVDGGSTDTQYF
v_gene: TRBV19; len: 13; j_gene: TRBJ1-2; abundance: .; d_gene: TRBD1; CDR3nt: TGTGCCAGTAGCCTGACCTTACAGGGGGGCTACACCTTC; CDR3aa: CASSLTLQGGYTF